The 19 T cell receptor beta chains listed next were all sequenced from one sample in a study of response to subunit inactivated influenza vaccine. TCRdb itself ran the RT-PCR reads through MiXCR, one entry per CDR3 protein. The repertoire consists of about 570,000 distinct CDR3 sequences, with approximately 10% occurring once and the leading ten covering around 10%. These same records also appear under a second study, on T cells expressing NK-cell markers. From that report: A 5'RACE template switching approach incorporating UMIs was used to make TCR beta cDNA.

This sample comprised PBMCs from blood, obtained on the day of vaccination. Receptor source: a man aged 45-65 years who received an inactivated influenza vaccine.

Ten or more counts support this clonotype. The chain uses TRBV3-1 and TRBJ1-1; maybe TRBD1 (5 bases). Trimming stripped 1 base from V and 10 bases from J, with 10 bases between. The CDR3 runs to 12 residues. In germline, CDR1 is LGHDT, CDR2 YNNKEL (reference sequence). CDR3 sequence (DNA): TGTGCCAGCAGCCAAGCAAGGGGCACAGCTTTCTTT. Protein product: CASSQARGTAFF.

This sequence joins TRBV27 and TRBJ2-7, with a tentative D call TRBD2 (6 bases). V was shortened by 8 bases and J by 9 bases, with 20 bases between the two germline ends. The CDR3 loop spans 13 amino acids. Germline CDR1 is MNHEY and CDR2 is SMNVEV (reference sequence). This CDR3 reads CASHPRGILRQYF. CDR3 DNA: TGTGCCAGCCACCCACGGGGGATCCTCAGGCAGTACTTC.

This clonotype showed up just a few times. The V gene is TRBV6-2 or TRBV6-3, the J gene TRBJ1-5, with D perhaps matching TRBD1 (6 bases). This CDR3 has 17 residues. The ends were cut back, 4 bases at V and 1 base at J, with 17 bases in the middle. Germline V gene data show CDR1 as MNHEY and CDR2 as SVGEGT. The CDR3 sequence: CASSSSGVGGSNQPQHF. DNA of the CDR3: TGTGCCAGCAGTTCCTCAGGGGTCGGAGGGAGCAATCAGCCCCAGCATTTT.

This clonotype was seen more than once but under ten times. V usage is TRBV5-1 and J usage is TRBJ2-7; D is unclear. V lost 0 bases, J lost 3 bases, and 7 bases lay in between. The CDR3 length is 13 residues. CDR1 is SGHRS, CDR2 YFSETQ, per germline. The CDR3 sequence: CASSLASNYEQYF. CDR3 coding DNA: TGCGCCAGCAGCTTGGCGTCTAACTACGAGCAGTACTTC.

This clonotype appeared many times. The chain links TRBV27 to TRBJ2-7; either TRBD1 or TRBD2 may fit D (5 bases each). Germline CDR1 MNHEY, CDR2 SMNVEV (reference sequence). Trimming removed 5 bases from V and 0 bases from J, with 8 bases in between. This CDR3 has 13 amino acids. This CDR3 reads CASSGGSSYEQYF. The CDR3, as DNA: TGTGCCAGCAGTGGGGGAAGCTCCTACGAGCAGTACTTC.

This clonotype showed up many times. For the CDR3, the DNA is TGTGCCAGCAGCCCCATCGCGGGGGGGCTGAATGAGCAGTTCTTC. Protein product: CASSPIAGGLNEQFF. The V call is TRBV4-2, the J call TRBJ2-1; 9 positions agree with TRBD2. This CDR3 comprises 15 residues. Germline V gene lookup returns CDR1 LGHNA and CDR2 YNFKEQ. With V trimmed by 4 bases and J by 7 bases, 8 bases remained unmatched.

This clonotype was picked up a small number of times. The chain recombines TRBV5-6 with TRBJ2-5; D gene unclear. V shed 5 bases and J shed 5 bases, with 10 bases lying between them. The CDR3 has 12 residues. CDR1 SGHDT and CDR2 YYEEEE come from the germline V gene. The CDR3 reads CASSTLRETQYF. DNA of the CDR3: TGTGCCAGCAGTACGCTCCGGGAGACCCAGTACTTC.

The chain couples TRBV30 to TRBJ2-6; D gene unclear. Germline V gene sequence: CDR1 GTSNPN, CDR2 SVGIG (reference sequence). With 0 bases removed from V and 4 bases from J, the gap between germline ends came to 19 bases. CDR3 length: 18 residues. The CDR3 coding sequence is TGTGCCTGGAGTGTAGGGCCGTATCCTCTTAAAGGGGCCAACGTCCTGACTTTC. The encoded protein is CAWSVGPYPLKGANVLTF. Full variable domain (missing parts from reference TRBV30 and TRBJ2-6): SQTIHQWPATLVQPVGSPLSLECTVEGTSNPNLYWYRQAAGRGLQLLFYSVGIGQISSEVPQNLSASRPQDRQFILSSKKLLLSDSGFYLCAWSVGPYPLKGANVLTFGAGSRLTVL.

This clonotype was detected a few times. V is TRBV12-3 or TRBV12-4 and J is TRBJ2-7; D not resolved. Trimming removed 3 bases from V and 0 bases from J, with 9 bases in between. The CDR3 contains 14 residues. The CDR3 protein is CASSFQGHSYEQYF. The DNA of the CDR3 is TGTGCCAGCAGTTTTCAAGGGCACTCCTACGAGCAGTACTTC.

The chain carries TRBV4-1 and TRBJ1-4; no clear D gene. The CDR3 extends over 16 amino acids. Trimming shortened V by 0 bases and J by 7 bases, and 15 bases separated the two germline ends. Looked up from germline, CDR1 is MGHRA and CDR2 is YSYEKL. The CDR3 DNA sequence: TGCGCCAGCAGCCAAGATTTTGGTTCGCGATTTGAAAAACTGTTTTTT. Its protein product is CASSQDFGSRFEKLFF.

J is TRBJ1-1 and V is TRBV29-1, with D possibly TRBD1 on 5 matching bases. The CDR3 contains 15 residues. V lost 5 bases, J lost 1 base, and 17 bases lay in between. Germline values: CDR1 SQVTM, CDR2 ANQGSEA. The CDR3 loop reads CSVTIKFGGNTEAFF. In DNA form, the CDR3 reads TGCAGCGTTACGATTAAGTTCGGGGGGAACACTGAAGCTTTCTTT.

V and J are TRBV11-2 and TRBJ1-5; tentatively, D is TRBD1 (5 bases). The CDR3 contains 15 residues. Trimming stripped 4 bases from V and 3 bases from J, with 13 bases between. Germline V gene sequence: CDR1 SGHAT, CDR2 FQNNGV. The CDR3 is CASSSLQGPNQPQHF. Written as DNA, the CDR3 is TGTGCCAGCAGCTCGCTGCAGGGTCCCAATCAGCCCCAGCATTTT.

This clonotype has a handful of counts. The V gene is TRBV19, the J gene TRBJ1-4; D gene unclear. CDR1 and CDR2 from the germline V gene are LNHDA and SQIVND (reference sequence). The CDR3 has 13 amino acids. V lost 8 bases and J 5 bases, leaving 12 bases between the germline ends. This CDR3 is CASARVGNEKLFF. Here the CDR3 DNA reads TGTGCCAGTGCCCGGGTCGGGAATGAAAAACTGTTTTTT.

This clonotype was counted only a few times. The V and J genes are TRBV3-1 and TRBJ2-7; tentative D call: TRBD2 (6 bases). The CDR3 contains 11 residues. Germline CDR1 LGHDT, CDR2 YNNKEL (reference sequence). V dropped 3 bases and J dropped 9 bases, with 9 bases sitting between them. CDR3 in amino acids: CASSQAGSQYF. The CDR3 bases are TGTGCCAGCAGCCAGGCGGGATCGCAGTACTTC.

The chain recombines TRBV24-1 with TRBJ2-2; TRBD2 aligns across 13 bases. Germline V lookup: CDR1 KGHDR, CDR2 SFDVKD. The junction had 7 bases not matched to a gene; V was cut back by 4 bases and J by 0 bases. CDR3 length equals 19 residues. The CDR3 loop reads CATSENPGLAGSNTGELFF. CDR3 coding DNA: TGTGCCACCAGTGAAAACCCGGGACTAGCGGGGTCGAACACCGGGGAGCTGTTTTTT.

This clonotype was counted between two and nine times. The rearrangement joins TRBV5-1 to TRBJ2-2, with 12 positions matching TRBD2. Germline V lookup: CDR1 SGHRS, CDR2 YFSETQ. V dropped 3 bases and J dropped 0; count of bases not matched to a gene: 9. The length of the CDR3 is 19 residues. This chain's CDR3 is CASSYISSGRGANTGELFF. In nucleotides, the CDR3 is TGCGCCAGCAGCTACATATCTAGCGGGAGGGGAGCGAACACCGGGGAGCTGTTTTTT.

There are a few counts of this clonotype. The V gene is TRBV6-2 or TRBV6-3, the J gene TRBJ2-5; the match to TRBD2 covers 9 bases. This CDR3 is built from 17 residues. Germline CDR1 is MNHEY and CDR2 is SVGEGT. Trimming cost V 2 bases and J 3 bases; bases outside gene matches: 10. Written as DNA, the CDR3 is TGTGCCAGCAGTTACCTCTTGGGCGGGGGGGATGAAGAGACCCAGTACTTC. Protein sequence: CASSYLLGGGDEETQYF.

V gene TRBV20-1 combines with J gene TRBJ2-7; possible D gene TRBD2, 5 bases. Germline assignment: CDR1 DFQATT and CDR2 SNEGSKA (reference sequence). The V end lost 4 bases, the J end lost 3 bases, and 7 bases lay between the germline ends. This CDR3 is 11 amino acids long. Here the CDR3 DNA reads TGCAGTGCTATAGACTACTACGAGCAGTACTTC. Amino acid sequence: CSAIDYYEQYF.

This clonotype has a count of ten or more. The rearrangement joins TRBV12-3 or TRBV12-4 to TRBJ2-7, with 7 positions matching TRBD2. CDR3 length: 12 amino acids. The junction had 5 bases not matched to a gene; V was cut back by 5 bases and J by 7 bases. The CDR3 loop reads CASSPGLGEQYF. Written as DNA, the CDR3 is TGTGCCAGCAGTCCCGGACTAGGGGAGCAGTACTTC.